This T cell receptor (beta chain) was documented in a study of blood T cell repertoires in COVID-19. Study in general: Some COVID-19 samples were acute and others convalescent; all came from the United States, Italy and Spain. T cells, B-cell-depleted T cells, or PBMCs supplied cDNA or gDNA.

Seattle patients were enrolled during active infection and followed longitudinally. The germline gives CDR1 SGHDN, CDR2 FVKESK. The CDR3 runs 17 residues. V lost 0 bases and J lost 4, with 13 bases in between. As processed by the authors: Amplification of reference gene primers was used by the study to estimate nucleated cell counts. The data were produced by immunoSEQ multiplex PCR, yet TCRdb's version contains in-frame clones alone and is incomplete. V, J and clone size are those of that table, while D and trimming were read from the DNA. The data contain roughly 150,000 clones, about nine tenths of them seen just once; the ten biggest clones take up almost 5%.

The V and J genes are TRBV14 and TRBJ2-6, with D perhaps TRBD1 (7 bases). The sample comprised peripheral blood. This TCR derives from a man between 18 and 35 years old with COVID-19, enrolled during active disease. For the CDR3, the DNA is TGTGCCAGCAGCCAAGACAGGGGGAGGACCGGGGCCAACGTCCTGACTTTC. Translation gives CASSQDRGRTGANVLTF. The full variable domain, with the rest looked up from reference TRBV14 and TRBJ2-6, is EAGVTQFPSHSVIEKGQTVTLRCDPISGHDNLYWYRRVMGKEIKFLLHFVKESKQDESGMPNNRFLAERTGGTYSTLKVQPAELEDSGVYFCASSQDRGRTGANVLTFGAGSRLTVL.